These T cell receptor beta chains were read from a single sample in a study of OX40 agonist ivuxolimab in advanced cancers. TCRdb's table, derived via immunoSEQ multiplex PCR, lists solely in-frame clones and lacks some. Among approximately 74,000 clones listed, approximately 85% were seen once. The material sequenced was CD4+ or CD8+ T cells sorted from blood, taken in a trial of the OX40 agonist ivuxolimab. The receptors shown here come from an adult with an advanced solid tumor such as melanoma, head and neck, liver or kidney cancer. Each CDR3 is given with its conserved first and last residue. The D gene is left open where the match is weak. Some rows have no size entry. The others give once, few or many, or a class for an expanded clone.

v_call,d_call,clone_size,j_call,cdr3_aa,cdr3_nt
TRBV14,.,.,TRBJ2-1,CASSQSSGDYNEQFF,TGTGCCAGCAGCCAAAGCTCCGGGGACTACAATGAGCAGTTCTTC
TRBV7-3,.,few,TRBJ2-3,CASRLAGDTQYF,TGTGCCAGCAGGTTGGCGGGCGATACGCAGTATTTT
TRBV27,.,.,TRBJ2-5,CASSSGWVGTRETQYF,TGTGCCAGCAGCTCGGGGTGGGTGGGAACGAGAGAGACCCAGTACTTC
TRBV11-2,.,.,TRBJ2-2,CASSLDDRDSGELFF,TGTGCCAGCAGCTTAGATGACAGGGACTCCGGGGAGCTGTTTTTT
TRBV6-5,.,.,TRBJ1-2,CAIKELAGPYGYTF,TGTGCCATCAAGGAGTTAGCGGGGCCTTATGGCTACACCTTC
TRBV19,.,.,TRBJ1-4,CASTRLPDGATNEKLFF,TGTGCCAGTACTCGCCTTCCTGACGGTGCAACTAATGAAAAACTGTTTTTT
TRBV14,.,.,TRBJ1-1,CASSGGLNTEAFF,TGTGCCAGCAGCGGGGGCCTGAACACTGAAGCTTTCTTT
TRBV10-3,.,once,TRBJ2-5,CAISESGLTGRETQYF,TGTGCCATCAGTGAGTCGGGACTTACAGGTCGGGAGACCCAGTACTTC
TRBV5-1,.,.,TRBJ1-1,CASSLQTGNTEAFF,TGCGCCAGCAGCTTACAGACAGGGAACACTGAAGCTTTCTTT
TRBV5-1,TRBD1,.,TRBJ2-2,CASSWGQARSNTGELFF,TGCGCCAGCAGCTGGGGACAGGCGCGATCGAACACCGGGGAGCTGTTTTTT
TRBV18,TRBD1,.,TRBJ1-5,CASSPRGQGDQPQHF,TGTGCCAGCTCACCGAGGGGACAGGGGGATCAGCCCCAGCATTTT
TRBV2,.,.,TRBJ2-7,CASKETGPYEQYF,TGTGCCAGCAAGGAGACAGGTCCGTACGAGCAGTACTTC
TRBV11-3,.,.,TRBJ2-7,CASSLTGNNEQYF,TGTGCCAGCAGCTTAACAGGGAACAACGAGCAGTACTTC
TRBV6-6,.,.,TRBJ2-1,CASRGLGSINEQFF,TGTGCCAGCAGGGGACTTGGCTCTATCAATGAGCAGTTCTTC
TRBV5-4,TRBD1,.,TRBJ2-3,CASSLAPQGAYEDTQYF,TGTGCCAGCAGCTTGGCCCCCCAGGGGGCGTATGAAGATACGCAGTATTTT
TRBV11-2,TRBD1,.,TRBJ2-1,CASSYLRGQTYNEQFF,TGTGCCAGCAGCTACCTCCGGGGACAGACTTACAATGAGCAGTTCTTC
TRBV7-9,.,.,TRBJ1-6,CASSLAGRGFDNSPLHF,TGTGCCAGCAGCTTAGCGGGAAGGGGGTTTGATAATTCACCCCTCCACTTT
TRBV9,.,.,TRBJ1-1,CASSVAGADTEAFF,TGTGCCAGCAGCGTAGCGGGGGCAGACACTGAAGCTTTCTTT
TRBV5-1,.,.,TRBJ1-1,CASSQAVMNTEAFF,TGCGCCAGCAGCCAGGCGGTGATGAACACTGAAGCTTTCTTT
TRBV5-4,.,.,TRBJ2-5,CASSKDGETQYF,TGTGCCAGCAGCAAGGACGGAGAGACCCAGTACTTC
TRBV20-1,.,.,TRBJ1-1,CSATGPGRAFF,TGCAGTGCTACTGGGCCAGGGCGGGCTTTCTTT
TRBV7-9,.,.,TRBJ1-4,CASTARADNEKLFF,TGTGCCAGCACCGCGCGGGCAGATAATGAAAAACTGTTTTTT
TRBV5-6,.,.,TRBJ2-2,CASSLGFYTGELFF,TGTGCCAGCAGCTTGGGCTTTTACACCGGGGAGCTGTTTTTT
TRBV18,.,.,TRBJ2-7,CASSPPRRQAGEQYF,TGTGCCAGCTCACCACCACGGAGGCAGGCAGGGGAGCAGTACTTC
TRBV5-4,.,.,TRBJ2-1,CASSLATRRSYNEQFF,TGTGCCAGCAGCTTGGCCACACGGAGGTCCTACAATGAGCAGTTCTTC
TRBV30,TRBD2,.,TRBJ2-5,CAWTRAGGLALETQYF,TGTGCCTGGACCAGAGCGGGGGGGCTCGCATTGGAGACCCAGTACTTC
TRBV30,.,.,TRBJ1-6,CAWSVTVDNSPLHF,TGTGCCTGGAGTGTGACGGTAGATAATTCACCCCTCCACTTT
TRBV27,.,.,TRBJ1-5,CATAQEHNQPQHF,TGTGCCACCGCTCAGGAGCACAATCAGCCCCAGCATTTT
TRBV6-1,.,.,TRBJ1-2,CASRTGQIYGYTF,TGTGCCAGCAGGACAGGACAGATCTATGGCTACACCTTC
TRBV11-2,.,.,TRBJ2-1,CASSLGSWTGEQFF,TGTGCCAGCAGCTTAGGGTCCTGGACCGGGGAGCAGTTCTTC
TRBV30,.,.,TRBJ2-2,CAWRGLRTTGELFF,TGTGCCTGGAGGGGGCTCCGAACCACCGGGGAGCTGTTTTTT
TRBV10-1,.,.,TRBJ2-7,CAVEKFNEQYF,TGCGCGGTGGAAAAGTTCAACGAGCAGTACTTC
TRBV5-3,TRBD1,.,TRBJ2-7,CASSLGQAIEQYF,TGTGCCAGCAGCCTAGGACAGGCGATCGAGCAGTACTTC
TRBV19,.,.,TRBJ1-5,CASRGNQDQPQHF,TGTGCCAGTAGGGGAAATCAGGATCAGCCCCAGCATTTT
TRBV7-2,.,once,TRBJ2-3,CASSRGSGTDTQYF,TGTGCCAGCAGCCGGGGGTCGGGCACAGATACGCAGTATTTT
TRBV7-2,.,.,TRBJ2-3,CASSHYGGTQYF,TGTGCCAGCAGCCATTACGGAGGTACGCAGTATTTT
TRBV25-1,TRBD1,.,TRBJ2-5,CASSKTGTVQETQYF,TGTGCCAGCAGTAAGACCGGGACAGTACAAGAGACCCAGTACTTC
TRBV7-6,.,once,TRBJ2-7,CASSLWGAGEQYF,TGTGCCAGCAGCTTATGGGGGGCGGGGGAGCAGTACTTC
TRBV7-6,TRBD2,few,TRBJ2-7,CASSPTASGSGEQYF,TGTGCCAGCAGCCCAACGGCTAGCGGGAGCGGCGAGCAGTACTTC
TRBV4-2,.,few,TRBJ1-5,CASSQDLEADRPQHF,TGTGCCAGCAGCCAAGATCTAGAAGCAGATCGGCCCCAGCATTTT
TRBV5-1,.,.,TRBJ2-5,CASSLSSARETQYF,TGCGCCAGCAGCTTATCTTCGGCTCGGGAGACCCAGTACTTC
TRBV11-3,.,.,TRBJ2-1,CASSLGGRHVEQFF,TGTGCCAGCAGCTTAGGGGGGCGGCATGTTGAGCAGTTCTTC
TRBV7-6,.,.,TRBJ2-5,CASSLVPGRETQYF,TGTGCCAGCAGCTTAGTTCCGGGGCGAGAGACCCAGTACTTC
TRBV7-3,TRBD1,.,TRBJ2-3,CASSGDRGANTQYF,TGTGCCAGCAGCGGGGACAGGGGGGCAAATACGCAGTATTTT
TRBV7-9,.,.,TRBJ2-6,CASSPRTGANVLTF,TGTGCCAGCAGCCCGAGGACTGGGGCCAACGTCCTGACTTTC
TRBV7-9,TRBD1,.,TRBJ1-4,CASSDDRVNEKLFF,TGTGCCAGCAGCGATGACAGGGTAAACGAAAAACTGTTTTTT
TRBV19,.,.,TRBJ1-6,CASSMSFFESSYNSPLHF,TGTGCCAGTAGTATGAGTTTTTTTGAAAGCTCCTATAATTCACCCCTCCACTTT
TRBV19,.,.,TRBJ2-1,CASSISGTSLINEQFF,TGTGCCAGTAGTATATCGGGGACTTCCTTAATCAATGAGCAGTTCTTC
TRBV27,.,few,TRBJ1-5,CASSLQGFSNQPQHF,TGTGCCAGCAGTTTACAGGGTTTTAGCAATCAGCCCCAGCATTTT
TRBV7-2,TRBD1,.,TRBJ2-5,CASSYRGLGETQYF,TGTGCCAGCAGCTACAGGGGGCTCGGGGAGACCCAGTACTTC
TRBV5-4,TRBD1,.,TRBJ1-2,CASTDRVLYGYTF,TGTGCCAGTACGGACAGGGTCCTCTATGGCTACACCTTC